This entry lists 8 T cell receptor beta chains sequenced from one sample in a study of CD8 T cells in Susac syndrome. Reverse transcription of about 0.45 to 1 ug RNA was performed with random hexamers. TCRdb called the immunoSEQ multiplex PCR reads again in MiXCR, with one record for every CDR3 protein. The sample lists around 190,000 distinct CDR3 sequences, about 94% occurring once. The sample was CD4+ T cells from PBMCs. These receptors all stem from a human donor in good health.

J is TRBJ2-3 and V is TRBV5-1, with TRBD1 identical over 7 bases. The CDR3 loop spans 14 amino acids. V shed 2 bases, J shed 5 bases, and the junction held 5 bases outside the gene matches. CDR1 is SGHRS and CDR2 is YFSETQ in the germline V gene. The DNA of the CDR3 is TGCGCCAGCAGCTTCAGGGACAGTAGAGATACGCAGTATTTT. Amino acid sequence: CASSFRDSRDTQYF.

The V and J genes are TRBV12-3 or TRBV12-4 and TRBJ2-7; tentatively, D is TRBD2 (6 bases). The V and J ends lost 7 bases and 2 bases respectively, with 12 bases between them. There are 13 residues in the CDR3. The CDR3 DNA is TGTGCCAGCACCTTTGGAGGGGCCTACGAGCAGTACTTC. Its protein product is CASTFGGAYEQYF.

The chain has TRBV5-1 and TRBJ1-2, with D uncertain. V lost 7 bases and J 0 bases, leaving 13 bases between the germline ends. The germline V gene has CDR1 SGHRS and CDR2 YFSETQ. The CDR3 totals 14 residues. CDR3 nucleotide sequence: TGCGCCAGCGGGGAAGGGCGGGCTAACTATGGCTACACCTTC. This translates into CASGEGRANYGYTF.

This rearrangement joins TRBV6-1 to TRBJ1-1; 9 positions agree with TRBD1. The germline V gene encodes CDR1 MNHNS and CDR2 SASEGT. The CDR3 is made up of 14 amino acids. Trimming removed 6 bases from V and 0 bases from J; junction bases left unmatched: 2. The CDR3 loop reads CASRTGGMNTEAFF. CDR3 sequence (DNA): TGTGCCAGCAGGACAGGGGGTATGAACACTGAAGCTTTCTTT.

The chain is built from TRBV7-4 and TRBJ1-5; the match to TRBD1 covers 7 bases. V lost 4 bases, J lost 0 bases, and 15 bases stayed unmatched. CDR1 and CDR2 from the germline V gene are SGHVT and SQSDAQ. This CDR3 comprises 19 residues. The CDR3 sequence is CASSSATRYRGHSNQPQHF. In DNA, the CDR3 is TGTGCCAGCAGCTCCGCTACCCGTTACAGGGGACATAGCAATCAGCCCCAGCATTTT. The complete variable domain, with remaining parts taken from reference TRBV7-4 and TRBJ1-5, reads GAGVSQSPRYKVAKRGRDVALRCDSISGHVTLYWYRQTLGQGSEVLTYSQSDAQRDKSGRPSGRFSAERPERSVSTLKIQRTEQGDSAVYLCASSSATRYRGHSNQPQHFGDGTRLSIL.

This clonotype has only one observation. The gene calls are TRBV3-1 and TRBJ2-6, with D maybe TRBD1 (5 bases). Germline CDR1 reads LGHDT; CDR2 reads YNNKEL (reference sequence). This CDR3 has 15 amino acids. Trimming took off 1 base at V and 10 bases at J, with 14 bases between the two ends. DNA of the CDR3: TGTGCCAGCAGCCAAGGTGTGGGGCTTCAAAACGTCCTGACTTTC. This codes for CASSQGVGLQNVLTF.

The chain uses TRBV19 and TRBJ1-5; D remains ambiguous. The germline V gene encodes CDR1 LNHDA and CDR2 SQIVND (reference sequence). The V end was cut by 11 bases, the J end by 1 base, with 15 bases between. The CDR3 covers 14 residues. CDR3 loop: CAAVSPGSNQPQHF. CDR3 nucleotide sequence: TGTGCCGCAGTGAGCCCTGGGAGCAATCAGCCCCAGCATTTT.

The genes are TRBV4-3 and TRBJ1-1, with D uncertain. Germline-derived CDR1 and CDR2 are LGHNA and YSLEER. The CDR3 is 19 amino acids. V was trimmed by 0 bases and J by 1 base, leaving 21 bases between them. CDR3 residues: CASSQDSRFKGPQNTEAFF. CDR3 nucleotides: TGCGCCAGCAGCCAAGATTCTCGGTTTAAGGGCCCTCAGAACACTGAAGCTTTCTTT.